These 22 T cell receptor beta chains share one sample of origin, sequenced in a study of T-cell reconstitution after alpha-beta-depleted transplantation in children. Preparing the TCRbeta library involved the use of unique molecular identifiers. TCRdb redid the calling of the PCR reads with MiXCR, one entry per CDR3 protein. The sample contains about 150,000 distinct CDR3 sequences, approximately 12% of which appear only once. The specimen was PBMCs, collected before TCRalphabeta/CD19-depleted stem cell transplant. The receptors were sampled from a boy aged 2-15 years with acute myeloid leukemia, due to receive a stem cell transplant.

This clonotype has more than one count but fewer than ten. The rearrangement uses TRBV12-3 or TRBV12-4 and TRBJ2-5; 8 positions agree with TRBD2. The V segment lost 5 bases and the J segment 5 bases; nucleotides outside the gene matches: 4. The CDR3 runs to 13 residues. The CDR3, as DNA: TGTGCCAGCAGTATCGGGGGGGGGGAGACCCAGTACTTC. This sequence encodes CASSIGGGETQYF.

This clonotype was observed at least ten times. The rearrangement uses TRBV28 and TRBJ2-2; 7 bases agree with TRBD2. CDR1 and CDR2 from the germline V gene are MDHEN and SYDVKM. The CDR3 is 14 amino acids. V gave up 5 bases and J gave up 7 bases; unmatched junction bases: 7. The CDR3 loop is CASSLPGEGGELFF. In nucleotides, the CDR3 is TGTGCCAGCAGTCTTCCGGGGGAGGGCGGGGAGCTGTTTTTT.

This clonotype was counted at least ten times. The chain recombines TRBV18 with TRBJ1-2; D call uncertain. V was cut by 0 bases and J by 4 bases, with 9 bases left in between. Germline V gives CDR1 KGHSH, CDR2 LQKENI. This CDR3 region has 14 residues. CDR3 region: CASSPPAGSYGYTF. In DNA, the CDR3 is TGTGCCAGCTCACCACCCGCGGGGAGCTATGGCTACACCTTC.

This clonotype appeared many times. The gene calls are TRBV5-1 and TRBJ1-1; tentative D call: TRBD1 (5 bases). This CDR3 contains 14 residues. The germline CDR1 and CDR2 sequences are SGHRS and YFSETQ. The V gene lost 7 bases and the J gene lost 4 bases, with 17 bases spanning the gap. For the CDR3, the DNA is TGCGCCAGCGGGGGAGGGAGTTTGGGCACTGAAGCTTTCTTT. Amino acid sequence: CASGGGSLGTEAFF.

This clonotype was observed many times. The chain's CDR3 is CASSYSYQGYGNTIYF. The CDR3 DNA reads as TGTGCCAGCAGTTACTCCTACCAGGGTTATGGAAACACCATATATTTT. The gene calls are TRBV6-5 and TRBJ1-3; tentative D call: TRBD1 (5 bases). The germline gives CDR1 MNHEY, CDR2 SVGAGI. Trimming removed 0 bases from V and 3 bases from J, with 12 bases in between. This CDR3 is built from 16 residues.

This clonotype was recorded at least ten times. V gene TRBV7-6 combines with J gene TRBJ1-6; 9 nucleotides align to TRBD1. The CDR3 has 12 amino acids. The germline gives CDR1 SGHVS, CDR2 FNYEAQ. CDR3 residues: CALQGAGSPLHF. CDR3 in DNA: TGTGCTCTACAGGGGGCAGGATCACCCCTCCACTTT.

This clonotype was recorded many times. J is TRBJ2-1 and V is TRBV20-1; 8 bases agree with TRBD2. CDR3 size: 13 residues. Trimming at V came to 5 bases and at J to 8 bases, leaving 8 bases not matched to a gene. Looked up from germline, CDR1 is DFQATT and CDR2 is SNEGSKA (reference sequence). CDR3 nucleotide sequence: TGCAGTGCTCCCGGGACTAGATCGTATGAGCAGTTCTTC. It encodes CSAPGTRSYEQFF.

This clonotype was picked up many times. V is TRBV7-2 and J is TRBJ2-1; D is unresolved. The germline V gene has CDR1 SGHTA and CDR2 FQGNSA. V dropped 2 bases and J dropped 7 bases, with 12 bases sitting between them. There are 14 residues in the CDR3. The CDR3 DNA follows: TGTGCCAGCAGCTTAACCTACTCGGAGAATGAGCAGTTCTTC. Translating gives CASSLTYSENEQFF.

This chain connects TRBV18 to TRBJ1-1, with D perhaps matching TRBD1 (5 bases). The V gene lost 0 bases and the J gene lost 11 bases, with 19 bases spanning the gap. The CDR3 extends over 15 amino acids. In germline, CDR1 is KGHSH, CDR2 LQKENI. This CDR3 reads CASSPPGTKGEKAFF. CDR3 nucleotide sequence: TGTGCCAGCTCACCACCCGGGACCAAAGGCGAGAAGGCTTTCTTT. Complete variable domain (other parts from reference TRBV18 and TRBJ1-1): NAGVMQNPRHLVRRRGQEARLRCSPMKGHSHVYWYRQLPEEGLKFMVYLQKENIIDESGMPKERFSAEFPKEGPSILRIQQVVRGDSAAYFCASSPPGTKGEKAFFGQGTRLTVV.

This clonotype was seen at least ten times. The chain combines TRBV20-1 with TRBJ2-1; D not certain. The germline CDR1 and CDR2 sequences are DFQATT and SNEGSKA (reference sequence). The CDR3 is 13 residues long. Trimming removed 0 bases at V and 13 bases at J, with 16 bases between. The CDR3 nucleotides are TGCAGTGCTAGAGATCACCTGGCGAATCAACAGTTCTTC. It specifies CSARDHLANQQFF.

This clonotype was seen many times. V and J are TRBV28 and TRBJ2-2; TRBD1 matches at 8 bases. Germline CDR1 MDHEN, CDR2 SYDVKM. The junction had 5 bases not matched to a gene; V was cut back by 4 bases and J by 1 base. The CDR3 runs to 16 residues. CDR3 in amino acids: CASSSTGGLNTGELFF. CDR3 DNA: TGTGCCAGCAGTTCTACAGGGGGACTGAACACCGGGGAGCTGTTTTTT.

This clonotype came up many times. Sequence at one end of the junction differs from germline and may be a read error. This rearrangement joins TRBV7-2 to TRBJ2-7, with D perhaps TRBD1 or TRBD2 (5 bases each). Germline-derived CDR1 and CDR2 are SGHTA and FQGNSA. CDR3 length equals 14 residues. The CDR3 nucleotides are TGTGCCAGCACCTTAGGCCTCGGGGCTTGGGAGCAGTACTTC. Protein: CASTLGLGAWEQYF.

In its sample, this clonotype was seen many times. The rearrangement joins TRBV5-6 to TRBJ2-3; D is perhaps TRBD1 (6 bases). This CDR3 spans 14 amino acids. Germline V CDR1 and CDR2: SGHDT, YYEEEE. V lost 4 bases to trimming and J lost 6 bases, with 15 bases between them. The DNA of the CDR3 is TGTGCCAGCAGCAACGCAGGGGCGGGTGATACGCAGTATTTT. Translation gives CASSNAGAGDTQYF.

Many counts were recorded for this clonotype. The rearrangement links TRBV5-1 to TRBJ2-1; possibly TRBD1 for D (6 bases). Trimming stripped 2 bases from V and 2 bases from J, with 20 bases between. Germline V gives CDR1 SGHRS, CDR2 YFSETQ. The length of the CDR3 is 18 residues. The CDR3, as DNA: TGCGCCAGCAGCTTATACAGGGATCCCCTTCTCACCTACAATGAGCAGTTCTTC. Translated, it gives CASSLYRDPLLTYNEQFF.

This clonotype showed up many times. The genes are TRBV4-1 and TRBJ2-3; D may be TRBD2 (7 bases). Trimming took 0 bases from V and 1 from J, leaving 8 bases between them. Germline CDR1 and CDR2: MGHRA and YSYEKL. The CDR3 consists of 15 residues. The CDR3: CASSQERGRTDTQYF. In nucleotides, the CDR3 is TGCGCCAGCAGCCAAGAGCGGGGGCGCACAGATACGCAGTATTTT.

The rearrangement links TRBV2 to TRBJ2-7; D is perhaps TRBD1 (5 bases). This CDR3 comprises 13 residues. Trimming stripped 6 bases from V and 3 bases from J, with 12 bases between. Germline V lookup: CDR1 SNHLY, CDR2 FYNNEI. The CDR3 DNA is TGTGCCAGCAGGGCACAGGCCTTCTACGAGCAGTACGTC. Its protein product is CASRAQAFYEQYV.

This clonotype was observed many times. The rearrangement joins TRBV5-1 to TRBJ2-7; possibly TRBD1 for D (6 bases). CDR1 and CDR2 (germline): SGHRS, YFSETQ. V lost 0 bases to trimming and J lost 1 base, with 11 bases between them. The CDR3 has 15 residues. The CDR3 sequence is CASSLGTVSSYEQYF. The CDR3 nucleotides read TGCGCCAGCAGCTTGGGGACAGTTTCTTCCTACGAGCAGTACTTC.

With regard to this clonotype: A junction boundary mismatches the germline segment, possibly from a read error. V is TRBV3-1 and J is TRBJ2-1; 10 nucleotides agree with TRBD2. In germline, CDR1 is LGHDT, CDR2 YNNKEL (reference sequence). This CDR3 has 18 amino acids. The CDR3 nucleotides read TGTGCCCGCAGCCTCACTAGCGGGAAGGGTTACTCCTACAATGAGCAGTTCTTC. Protein: CARSLTSGKGYSYNEQFF.

Remarks on this clonotype: A much larger clone differs by one base, so this may be a read error. V is TRBV11-3 and J is TRBJ2-3; D is ambiguous. This CDR3 is 16 amino acids long. Germline V gives CDR1 SGHNT, CDR2 YENEEA. Between the trimmed V and J ends, which lost 4 bases and 7 bases, there was a span of 21 bases. DNA of the CDR3: TGTGCCAGCAGCTCCTCCTTTAGCTCTCGCGCAAATACGCAGTATTTT. It yields the protein CASSSSFSSRANTQYF.

The V and J genes are TRBV7-3 and TRBJ2-5, with D possibly being TRBD1 (5 bases). Looked up from germline, CDR1 is SGHTA and CDR2 is FQGTGA. This CDR3 is 14 amino acids long. With 4 bases removed from V and 5 bases from J, the gap between germline ends came to 14 bases. The CDR3 DNA sequence: TGTGCCAGCAGCTCGACAGAAAACTCGGAGACCCAGTACTTC. This gives the protein CASSSTENSETQYF.

There are many counts of this clonotype. CDR3 in amino acids: CASRDRDRVHEQYV. For the CDR3, the DNA is TGTGCCAGCAGGGACCGGGACAGGGTCCACGAGCAGTACGTC. The rearrangement joins TRBV5-6 to TRBJ2-7, with TRBD1 identical over 9 bases. Germline V lookup: CDR1 SGHDT, CDR2 YYEEEE. The CDR3 consists of 14 residues. V shed 5 bases, J shed 5 bases, and the junction held 8 bases outside the gene matches.

The rearrangement joins TRBV6-1 to TRBJ1-4; 8 nucleotides align to TRBD1. The junction had 8 bases not matched to a gene; V was cut back by 7 bases and J by 7 bases. Germline V gene sequence: CDR1 MNHNS, CDR2 SASEGT. The CDR3 contains 14 residues. The CDR3 DNA reads TGTGCCAGCACCCAGGACAGGGTTGGTGAAAAACTGTTTTTT. Amino acids: CASTQDRVGEKLFF.